The 17 T cell receptor beta chains below all came from one sample that was sequenced in a study of T cell responses to AZD1222 COVID-19 vaccine. Libraries were prepared by immunoSEQ multiplex PCR; TCRdb keeps only in-frame clonotypes and omits some of them. The sample contains more than 85,000 clones, about 95% of which appear only once. The material sequenced was peripheral blood, taken 28 days after the second AZD1222 dose. Receptor source: an adult who received the AZD1222 COVID-19 vaccine.

The chain joins TRBV7-9 to TRBJ1-2; D perhaps matches TRBD1 (5 bases). Germline-derived CDR1 and CDR2 are SEHNR and FQNEAQ (reference sequence). The CDR3 has 14 residues. Trimming took off 2 bases at V and 4 bases at J, with 11 bases between the two ends. The CDR3 region is CASSLWEGSYGYTF. CDR3 DNA: TGTGCCAGCAGCTTATGGGAGGGGAGCTATGGCTACACCTTC. Filled out from reference TRBV7-9 and TRBJ1-2, the complete variable domain reads DTGVSQNPRHKITKRGQNVTFRCDPISEHNRLYWYRQTLGQGPEFLTYFQNEAQLEKSRLLSDRFSAERPKGSFSTLEIQRTEQGDSAMYLCASSLWEGSYGYTFGSGTRLTVV.

The rearrangement links TRBV9 to TRBJ1-2; TRBD1 matches at 7 bases. The V gene's germline CDR1 is SGDLS and CDR2 YYNGEE. The CDR3 has 13 amino acids. J was trimmed by 8 bases and V by 4 bases; bases with no gene match: 8. CDR3 loop: CASSMMTGLGYTF. The CDR3 bases are TGTGCCAGCAGCATGATGACAGGGCTGGGCTACACCTTC.

The chain is built from TRBV28 and TRBJ1-2, with 9 bases identical to TRBD1. The CDR3 length is 15 residues. Germline V lookup: CDR1 MDHEN, CDR2 SYDVKM. The junction had 11 bases not matched to a gene; V was cut back by 8 bases and J by 4 bases. Written as DNA, the CDR3 is TGTGCCAGCCAACAGGGGGCGCAAGGGAGCTATGGCTACACCTTC. It translates to CASQQGAQGSYGYTF.

This rearrangement joins TRBV9 to TRBJ2-3, with TRBD2 matching over 9 bases. With 1 base clipped from V and 1 base from J, the junction kept 4 bases outside the gene matches. Per germline, CDR1 SGDLS and CDR2 YYNGEE. This CDR3 is 16 amino acids long. CDR3 region: CASSVYSGGRTDTQYF. DNA of the CDR3: TGTGCCAGCAGCGTATATAGCGGGGGACGCACAGATACGCAGTATTTT.

The gene calls are TRBV30 and TRBJ2-3; tentatively, D is TRBD1 (6 bases). The CDR3 contains 10 residues. CDR1 is GTSNPN and CDR2 is SVGIG in the germline V gene (reference sequence). V was clipped by 3 bases and J by 11 bases, with 9 bases between them. The CDR3: CAWSRGQQYF. CDR3 coding DNA: TGTGCCTGGAGCAGGGGACAGCAGTATTTT.

The chain carries TRBV7-8 and TRBJ2-2; D remains ambiguous. The CDR3 sequence is 15 residues long. Germline CDR1 reads SGHVS; CDR2 reads FQNEAQ. The CDR3 DNA reads as TGTGCTAGCTCAGGTGGACGACCGAACACCGGGGAGCTGTTTTTT. It yields the protein CASSGGRPNTGELFF. The full variable domain, completed using reference TRBV7-8 and TRBJ2-2, is GAGVSQSPRYKVAKRGQDVALRCDPISGHVSLFWYQQALGQGPEFLTYFQNEAQLDKSGLPSDRFFAERPEGSVSTLKIQRTQQEDSAVYLCASSGGRPNTGELFFGEGSRLTVL.

The chain joins TRBV5-1 to TRBJ1-2; the match to TRBD1 covers 9 bases. The CDR3 has 17 residues. Germline trimming cut 0 bases from V and 4 bases from J; bases unmatched to any gene: 10. The germline gives CDR1 SGHRS, CDR2 YFSETQ. CDR3 DNA: TGCGCCAGCAGCTTGGGGGCCCGGGGACAGGGAACCTATGGCTACACCTTC. Its protein is CASSLGARGQGTYGYTF.

The chain employs TRBV28 and TRBJ2-7, with 9 nucleotides matching TRBD1. Trimming at V came to 6 bases and at J to 4 bases, leaving 7 bases not matched to a gene. CDR1 and CDR2 (germline): MDHEN, SYDVKM. The CDR3 runs to 14 residues. The CDR3 nucleotides are TGTGCCAGCAGAACCGGGACAGGGTTTTACGAGCAGTACTTC. Translating gives CASRTGTGFYEQYF. The full variable domain, its missing parts supplied by reference TRBV28 and TRBJ2-7, is DVKVTQSSRYLVKRTGEKVFLECVQDMDHENMFWYRQDPGLGLRLIYFSYDVKMKEKGDIPEGYSVSREKKERFSLILESASTNQTSMYLCASRTGTGFYEQYFGPGTRLTVT.

The rearrangement links TRBV6-1 to TRBJ2-1, with 9 nucleotides matching TRBD1. This CDR3 is built from 14 residues. Trimming removed 0 bases from V and 10 bases from J; junction bases left unmatched: 4. Germline V gene lookup returns CDR1 MNHNS and CDR2 SASEGT. CDR3 amino acids: CASSEAAGTGEQFF. The CDR3 coding sequence is TGTGCCAGCAGTGAAGCGGCCGGGACAGGGGAGCAGTTCTTC.

The rearrangement links TRBV5-1 to TRBJ1-5; 7 bases fit TRBD1. This CDR3 contains 15 residues. The germline CDR1 and CDR2 sequences are SGHRS and YFSETQ. The V gene end was trimmed by 3 bases and the J gene end by 4 bases; junction bases not matched to a gene: 7. The CDR3 nucleotides read TGCGCCAGCAGCTCATCCGGGACAGCAAATCAGCCCCAGCATTTT. Protein: CASSSSGTANQPQHF.

This chain links TRBV30 with TRBJ1-5; possibly TRBD1 for D (6 bases). The CDR3 has 13 residues. Trimming stripped 2 bases from V and 6 bases from J, with 11 bases between. The germline V gene encodes CDR1 GTSNPN and CDR2 SVGIG (reference sequence). CDR3 in amino acids: CAWSTSGAQPQHF. As DNA, the CDR3 is TGTGCCTGGAGTACCTCGGGGGCTCAGCCCCAGCATTTT.

The chain joins TRBV19 to TRBJ1-4; D not resolved. CDR1 and CDR2 from the germline V gene are LNHDA and SQIVND (reference sequence). This CDR3 spans 13 amino acids. Trimming took 5 bases from V and 6 from J, leaving 10 bases between them. The CDR3 nucleotides are TGTGCCAGTAGTCAGACTAGGGATGAAAAACTGTTTTTT. This gives the protein CASSQTRDEKLFF.

V gene TRBV18 combines with J gene TRBJ1-1; no firm D call. The CDR3 covers 13 residues. Germline CDR1 KGHSH, CDR2 LQKENI. Between the trimmed V and J ends, which lost 2 bases and 1 base, there was a span of 5 bases. DNA for the CDR3: TGTGCCAGCTCACCATCAAAGAACACTGAAGCTTTCTTT. It specifies CASSPSKNTEAFF.

The chain combines TRBV11-2 with TRBJ1-1; 7 bases are a match to TRBD1. Germline V gene sequence: CDR1 SGHAT, CDR2 FQNNGV. CDR3 length equals 17 residues. With 3 bases clipped from V and 3 bases from J, the junction kept 13 bases outside the gene matches. The CDR3 DNA reads as TGTGCCAGCAGCTTGGGGGACAGACCCCGAACACACACTGAAGCTTTCTTT. Amino acid sequence: CASSLGDRPRTHTEAFF.

V is TRBV6-2 or TRBV6-3 and J is TRBJ1-2, with D unclear. The CDR3 covers 11 residues. Germline CDR1 MNHEY, CDR2 SVGEGT. Trimming cost V 0 bases and J 11 bases, with 7 bases left between them. CDR3 loop: CASSYSPRYTF. CDR3 coding DNA: TGTGCCAGCAGTTACTCTCCTCGTTACACCTTC.

The chain is built from TRBV5-1 and TRBJ1-2; D unclear. The CDR3 spans 15 residues. The germline CDR1 and CDR2 sequences are SGHRS and YFSETQ. V gave up 0 bases and J gave up 4 bases, with 13 bases separating them. The CDR3 here is CASSLGSTQSYGYTF. CDR3 DNA sequence: TGCGCCAGCAGCTTGGGATCTACTCAGTCCTATGGCTACACCTTC. Drawing the rest from reference TRBV5-1 and TRBJ1-2, the complete variable domain is KAGVTQTPRYLIKTRGQQVTLSCSPISGHRSVSWYQQTPGQGLQFLFEYFSETQRNKGNFPGRFSGRQFSNSRSEMNVSTLELGDSALYLCASSLGSTQSYGYTFGSGTRLTVV.

V usage is TRBV29-1 and J usage is TRBJ1-2; D is unclear. This CDR3 is 11 amino acids long. Deletions cut 0 bases from V and 6 bases from J, with 5 bases between. Germline V gene data show CDR1 as SQVTM and CDR2 as ANQGSEA. The CDR3 DNA follows: TGCAGCGTTGAAGATGGTAATGGCTACACCTTC. This gives the protein CSVEDGNGYTF.